This T cell receptor beta chain was observed in a study of cytomegalovirus exposure and HLA in healthy donors. 60 Vbeta and 13 Jbeta primers were used in PCR. The assay was immunoSEQ multiplex PCR, and TCRdb's table has in-frame clones only and misses some. The sample holds about 130,000 clones; 75% to 90% are singletons and the top ten take 5.5% to 7%. The sample taken for sequencing was PBMCs. The clonotype originates from a woman aged 40 to 50 in good health and CMV-seropositive.

The DNA for the CDR3 is TGTGCCAGTAGTCCAGCAGGGTCCACTGAAGCTTTCTTT. Translated, it gives CASSPAGSTEAFF. The chain links TRBV19 to TRBJ1-1, with D possibly matching TRBD1 (5 bases). Deletions cut 5 bases from V and 4 bases from J, with 11 bases between. CDR3 size: 13 residues. Germline V CDR1 and CDR2: LNHDA, SQIVND (reference sequence).